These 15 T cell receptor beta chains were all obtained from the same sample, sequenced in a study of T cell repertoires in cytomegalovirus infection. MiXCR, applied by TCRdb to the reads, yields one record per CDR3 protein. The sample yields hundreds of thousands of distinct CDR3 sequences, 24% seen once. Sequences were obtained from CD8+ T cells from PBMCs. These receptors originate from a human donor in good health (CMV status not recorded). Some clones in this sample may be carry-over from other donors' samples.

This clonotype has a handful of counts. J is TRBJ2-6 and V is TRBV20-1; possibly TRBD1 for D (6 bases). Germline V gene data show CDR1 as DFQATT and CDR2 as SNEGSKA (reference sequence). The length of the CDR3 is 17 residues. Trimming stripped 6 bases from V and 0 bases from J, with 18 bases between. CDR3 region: CSAPLPGQTSGANVLTF. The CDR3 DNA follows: TGCAGTGCCCCTCTCCCCGGACAGACCTCTGGGGCCAACGTCCTGACTTTC.

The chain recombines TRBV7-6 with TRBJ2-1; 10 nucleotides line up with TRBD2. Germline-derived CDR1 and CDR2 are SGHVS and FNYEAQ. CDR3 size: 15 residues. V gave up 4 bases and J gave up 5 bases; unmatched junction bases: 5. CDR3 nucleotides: TGTGCCAGCAGCTACAGCGGGGGGGTTAACAATGAGCAGTTCTTC. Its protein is CASSYSGGVNNEQFF.

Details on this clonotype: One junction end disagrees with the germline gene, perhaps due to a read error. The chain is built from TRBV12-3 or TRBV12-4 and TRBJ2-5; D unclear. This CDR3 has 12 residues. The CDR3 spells CASSPGTETRYF. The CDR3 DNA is TGTGCCAGTAGTCCGGGCACGGAGACCCGGTACTTC.

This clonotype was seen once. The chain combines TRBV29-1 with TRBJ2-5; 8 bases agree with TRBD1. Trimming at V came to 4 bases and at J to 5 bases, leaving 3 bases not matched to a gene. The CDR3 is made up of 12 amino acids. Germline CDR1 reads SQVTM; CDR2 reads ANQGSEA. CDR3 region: CSVVQGGETQYF. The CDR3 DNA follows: TGCAGCGTTGTACAGGGGGGCGAGACCCAGTACTTC.

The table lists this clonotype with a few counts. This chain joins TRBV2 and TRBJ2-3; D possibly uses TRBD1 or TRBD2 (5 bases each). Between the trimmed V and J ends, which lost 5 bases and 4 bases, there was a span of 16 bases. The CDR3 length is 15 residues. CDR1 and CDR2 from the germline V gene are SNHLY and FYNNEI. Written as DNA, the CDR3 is TGTGCCAGCAGTTATTCGGCAGGGACGGCAGATACGCAGTATTTT. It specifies CASSYSAGTADTQYF.

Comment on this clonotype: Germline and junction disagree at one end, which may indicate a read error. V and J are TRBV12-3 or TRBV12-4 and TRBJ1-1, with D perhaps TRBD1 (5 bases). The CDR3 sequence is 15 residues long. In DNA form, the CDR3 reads TGTGTCAGCACCACTAATGGGGACCTGAACACTGAAGCTTTCTTT. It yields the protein CVSTTNGDLNTEAFF.

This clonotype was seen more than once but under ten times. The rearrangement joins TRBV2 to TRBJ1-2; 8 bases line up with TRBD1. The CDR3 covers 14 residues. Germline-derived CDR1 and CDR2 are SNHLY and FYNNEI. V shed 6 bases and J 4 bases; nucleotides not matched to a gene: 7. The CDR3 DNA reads TGTGCCAGCAGCGGGACAGGATCAGGCTATGGCTACACCTTC. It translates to CASSGTGSGYGYTF.

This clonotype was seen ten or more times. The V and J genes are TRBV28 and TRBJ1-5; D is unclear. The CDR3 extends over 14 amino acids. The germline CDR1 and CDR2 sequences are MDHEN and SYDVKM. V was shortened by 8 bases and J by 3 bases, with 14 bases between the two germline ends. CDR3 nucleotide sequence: TGTGCCAGCTTAGGAAAACTTTTCAATCAGCCCCAGCATTTT. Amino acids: CASLGKLFNQPQHF.

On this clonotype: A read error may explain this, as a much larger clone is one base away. The CDR3 is CASSLRSARTDEQFF. For the CDR3, the DNA is TGTGCCAGCAGCTTAAGGTCGGCCCGGACTGATGAGCAGTTCTTC. This chain joins TRBV7-6 and TRBJ2-1; D may be TRBD2 (5 bases). The CDR3 is made up of 15 amino acids. In germline, CDR1 is SGHVS, CDR2 FNYEAQ. V lost 2 bases and J lost 8, with 16 bases in between. The full variable domain, with the rest looked up from reference TRBV7-6 and TRBJ2-1, is GAGVSQSPRYKVTKRGQDVALRCDPISGHVSLYWYRQALGQGPEFLTYFNYEAQQDKSGLPNDRFSAERPEGSISTLTIQRTEQRDSAMYRCASSLRSARTDEQFFGPGTRLTVL.

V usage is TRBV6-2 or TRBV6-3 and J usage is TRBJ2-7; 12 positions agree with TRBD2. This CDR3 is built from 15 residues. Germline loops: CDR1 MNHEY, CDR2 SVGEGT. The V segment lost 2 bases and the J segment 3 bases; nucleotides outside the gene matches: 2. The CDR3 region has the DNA TGTGCCAGCAGTTACCGGACTAGCGGGGACTACGAGCAGTACTTC. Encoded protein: CASSYRTSGDYEQYF.

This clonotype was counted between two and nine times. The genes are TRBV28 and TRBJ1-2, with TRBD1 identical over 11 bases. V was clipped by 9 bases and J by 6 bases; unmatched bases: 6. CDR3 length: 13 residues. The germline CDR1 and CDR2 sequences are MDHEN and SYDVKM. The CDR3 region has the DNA TGTGCCAGTTCGGGACAGGGGGGAAATGGCTACACCTTC. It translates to CASSGQGGNGYTF.

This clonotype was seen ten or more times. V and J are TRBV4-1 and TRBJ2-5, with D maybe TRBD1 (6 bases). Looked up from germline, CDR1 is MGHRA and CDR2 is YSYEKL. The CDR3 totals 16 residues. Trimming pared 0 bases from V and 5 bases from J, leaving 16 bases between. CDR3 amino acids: CASSQEVGAILETQYF. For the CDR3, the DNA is TGCGCCAGCAGCCAAGAAGTGGGGGCTATCCTGGAGACCCAGTACTTC.

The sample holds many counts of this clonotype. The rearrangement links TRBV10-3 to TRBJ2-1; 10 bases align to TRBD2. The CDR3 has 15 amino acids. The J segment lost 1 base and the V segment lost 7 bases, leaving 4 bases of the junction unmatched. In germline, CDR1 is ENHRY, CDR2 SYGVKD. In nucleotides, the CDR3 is TGTGCCATCAACGGAGCGGGGGGGTCCTACAATGAGCAGTTCTTC. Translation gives CAINGAGGSYNEQFF.

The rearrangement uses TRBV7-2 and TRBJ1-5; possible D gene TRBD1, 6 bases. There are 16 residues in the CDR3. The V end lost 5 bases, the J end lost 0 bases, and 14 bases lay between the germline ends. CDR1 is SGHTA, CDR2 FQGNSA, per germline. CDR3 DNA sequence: TGTGCCAGCAGCCTGGGGACACGATATAGCAATCAGCCCCAGCATTTT. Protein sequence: CASSLGTRYSNQPQHF.

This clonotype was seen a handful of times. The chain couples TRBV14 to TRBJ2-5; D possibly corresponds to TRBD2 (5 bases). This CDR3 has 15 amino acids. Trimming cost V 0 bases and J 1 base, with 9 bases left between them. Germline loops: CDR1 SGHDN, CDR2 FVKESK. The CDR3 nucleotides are TGTGCCAGCAGCCAAGAAGAGGGTTCCCAAGAGACCCAGTACTTC. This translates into CASSQEEGSQETQYF.